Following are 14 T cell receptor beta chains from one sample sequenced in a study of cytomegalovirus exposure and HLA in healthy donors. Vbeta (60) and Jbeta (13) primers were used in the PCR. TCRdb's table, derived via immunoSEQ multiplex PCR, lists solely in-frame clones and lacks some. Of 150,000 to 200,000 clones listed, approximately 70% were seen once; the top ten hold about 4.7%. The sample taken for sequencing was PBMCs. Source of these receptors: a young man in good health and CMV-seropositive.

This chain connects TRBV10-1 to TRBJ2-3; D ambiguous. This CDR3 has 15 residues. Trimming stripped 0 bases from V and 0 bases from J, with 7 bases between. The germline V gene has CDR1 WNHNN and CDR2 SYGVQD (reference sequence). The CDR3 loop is CASSESVESTDTQYF. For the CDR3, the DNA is TGCGCCAGCAGTGAGTCCGTCGAGAGCACAGATACGCAGTATTTT.

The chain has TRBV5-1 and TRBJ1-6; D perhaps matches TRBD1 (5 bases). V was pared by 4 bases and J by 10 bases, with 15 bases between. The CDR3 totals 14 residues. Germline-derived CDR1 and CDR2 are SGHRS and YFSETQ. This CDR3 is CASSAGQVSSPLHF. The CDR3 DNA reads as TGCGCCAGCAGCGCCGGACAAGTTAGCTCACCCCTCCACTTT. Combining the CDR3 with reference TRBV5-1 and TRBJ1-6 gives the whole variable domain KAGVTQTPRYLIKTRGQQVTLSCSPISGHRSVSWYQQTPGQGLQFLFEYFSETQRNKGNFPGRFSGRQFSNSRSEMNVSTLELGDSALYLCASSAGQVSSPLHFGNGTRLTVT.

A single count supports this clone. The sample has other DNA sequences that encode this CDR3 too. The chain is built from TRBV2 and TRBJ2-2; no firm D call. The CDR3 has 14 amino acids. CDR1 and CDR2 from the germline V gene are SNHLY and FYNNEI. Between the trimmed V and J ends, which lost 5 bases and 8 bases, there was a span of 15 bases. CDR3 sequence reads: CASSPSRSTGELFF. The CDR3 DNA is TGTGCCAGCAGTCCTAGTAGGAGCACTGGGGAGCTGTTTTTT.

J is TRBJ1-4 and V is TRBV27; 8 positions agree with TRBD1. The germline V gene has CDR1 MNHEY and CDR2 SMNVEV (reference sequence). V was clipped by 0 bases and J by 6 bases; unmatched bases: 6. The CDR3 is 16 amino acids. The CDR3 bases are TGTGCCAGCAGTTTATCGCTAGGACAGGGTGATGAAAAACTGTTTTTT. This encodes CASSLSLGQGDEKLFF.

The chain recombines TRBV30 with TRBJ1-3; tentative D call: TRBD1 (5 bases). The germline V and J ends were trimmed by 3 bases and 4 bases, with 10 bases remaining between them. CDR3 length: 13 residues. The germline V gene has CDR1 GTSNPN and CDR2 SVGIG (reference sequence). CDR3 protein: CAWRGQMGNTIYF. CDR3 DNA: TGTGCCTGGAGAGGACAAATGGGAAACACCATATATTTT.

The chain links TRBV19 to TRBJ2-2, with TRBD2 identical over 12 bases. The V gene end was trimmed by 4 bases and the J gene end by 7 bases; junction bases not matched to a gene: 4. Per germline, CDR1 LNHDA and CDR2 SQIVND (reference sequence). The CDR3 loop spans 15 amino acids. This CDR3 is CASSTSGGVFGELFF. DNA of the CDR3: TGTGCCAGTAGTACTAGCGGGGGGGTATTCGGGGAGCTGTTTTTT.

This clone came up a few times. The CDR3 nucleotides are TGTGCCAGCAGCTTACCCGGACAGGGAGGAGATACGCAGTATTTT. This sequence encodes CASSLPGQGGDTQYF. The chain has TRBV7-3 and TRBJ2-3; 8 positions agree with TRBD1. This CDR3 is built from 15 residues. J gave up 5 bases and V 2 bases, and 6 bases lay outside the gene matches. CDR1 and CDR2 from the germline V gene are SGHTA and FQGTGA.

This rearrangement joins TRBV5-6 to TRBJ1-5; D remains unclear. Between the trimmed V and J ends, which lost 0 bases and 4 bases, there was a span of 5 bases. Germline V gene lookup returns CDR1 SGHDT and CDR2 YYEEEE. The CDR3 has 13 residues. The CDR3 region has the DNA TGTGCCAGCAGCTTGGGCAGTAATCAGCCCCAGCATTTT. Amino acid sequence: CASSLGSNQPQHF. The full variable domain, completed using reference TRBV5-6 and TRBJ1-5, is DAGVTQSPTHLIKTRGQQVTLRCSPKSGHDTVSWYQQALGQGPQFIFQYYEEEERQRGNFPDRFSGHQFPNYSSELNVNALLLGDSALYLCASSLGSNQPQHFGDGTRLSIL.

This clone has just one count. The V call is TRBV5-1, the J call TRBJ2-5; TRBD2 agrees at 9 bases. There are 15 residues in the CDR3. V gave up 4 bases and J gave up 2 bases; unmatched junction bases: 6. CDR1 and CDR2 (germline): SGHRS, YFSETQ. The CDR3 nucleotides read TGCGCCAGCAGCGAGCCTAGCGGGGCTCAAGAGACCCAGTACTTC. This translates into CASSEPSGAQETQYF.

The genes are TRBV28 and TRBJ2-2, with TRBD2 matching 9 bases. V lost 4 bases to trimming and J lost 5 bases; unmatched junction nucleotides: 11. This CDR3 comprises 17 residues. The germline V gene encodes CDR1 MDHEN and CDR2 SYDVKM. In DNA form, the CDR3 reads TGTGCCAGCAGTTCCCCTTTGGCGGGAGGGCCGACCGGGGAGCTGTTTTTT. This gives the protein CASSSPLAGGPTGELFF.

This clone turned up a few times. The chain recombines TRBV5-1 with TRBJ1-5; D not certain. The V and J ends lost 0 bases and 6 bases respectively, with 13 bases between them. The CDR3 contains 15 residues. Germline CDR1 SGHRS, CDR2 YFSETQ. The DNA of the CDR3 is TGCGCCAGCAGCTTGGTCGGCAGCCCGGGTCAGCCCCAGCATTTT. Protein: CASSLVGSPGQPQHF. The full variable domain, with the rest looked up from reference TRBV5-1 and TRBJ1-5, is KAGVTQTPRYLIKTRGQQVTLSCSPISGHRSVSWYQQTPGQGLQFLFEYFSETQRNKGNFPGRFSGRQFSNSRSEMNVSTLELGDSALYLCASSLVGSPGQPQHFGDGTRLSIL.

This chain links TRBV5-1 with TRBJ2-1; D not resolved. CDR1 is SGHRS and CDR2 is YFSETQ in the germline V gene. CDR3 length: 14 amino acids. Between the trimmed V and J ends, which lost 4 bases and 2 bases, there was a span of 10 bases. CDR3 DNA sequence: TGCGCCAGCAGCACCGACACCACCTACAATGAGCAGTTCTTC. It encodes CASSTDTTYNEQFF.

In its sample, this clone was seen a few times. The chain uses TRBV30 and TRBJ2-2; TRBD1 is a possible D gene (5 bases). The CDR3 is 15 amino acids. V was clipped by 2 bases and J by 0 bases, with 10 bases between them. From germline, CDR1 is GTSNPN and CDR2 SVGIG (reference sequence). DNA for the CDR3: TGTGCCTGGAGTCTGGGGCTAGCGAACACCGGGGAGCTGTTTTTT. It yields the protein CAWSLGLANTGELFF.

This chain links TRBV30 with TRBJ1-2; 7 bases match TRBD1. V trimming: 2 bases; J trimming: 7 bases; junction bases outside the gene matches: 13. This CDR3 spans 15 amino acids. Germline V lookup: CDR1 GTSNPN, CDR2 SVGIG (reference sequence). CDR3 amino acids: CAWSPPGTAFSGYTF. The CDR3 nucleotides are TGTGCCTGGAGTCCCCCCGGGACAGCTTTCTCTGGCTACACCTTC.